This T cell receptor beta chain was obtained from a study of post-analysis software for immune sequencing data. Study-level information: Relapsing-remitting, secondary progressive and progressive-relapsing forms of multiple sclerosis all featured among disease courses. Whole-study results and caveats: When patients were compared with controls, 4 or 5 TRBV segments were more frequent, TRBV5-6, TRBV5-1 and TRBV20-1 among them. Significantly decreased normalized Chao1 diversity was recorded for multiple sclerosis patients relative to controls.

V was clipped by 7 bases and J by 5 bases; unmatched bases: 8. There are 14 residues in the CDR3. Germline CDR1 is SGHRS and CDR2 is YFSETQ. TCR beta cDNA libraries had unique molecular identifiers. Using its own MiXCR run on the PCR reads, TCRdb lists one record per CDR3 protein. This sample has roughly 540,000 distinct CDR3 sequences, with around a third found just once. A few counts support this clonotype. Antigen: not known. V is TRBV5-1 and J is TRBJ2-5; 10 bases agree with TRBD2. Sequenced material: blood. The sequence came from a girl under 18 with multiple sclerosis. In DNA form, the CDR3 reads TGCGCCAGCTCCCCCGGGACTAGCGAGGAGACCCAGTACTTC. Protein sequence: CASSPGTSEETQYF.